This paragraph covers one T cell receptor beta chain sequence. Per the study methods: Quantification of nucleated cells was approximated via reference gene primer amplification. Method: immunoSEQ multiplex PCR; TCRdb's copy keeps in-frame clones and lacks some. For V, J and clone size, that table is used; D and trimming come from the DNA. Of about 180,000 clones listed, about 90% are singletons. The length of the CDR3 is 13 residues. Germline assignment: CDR1 SGHAT and CDR2 FQNNGV. Trimming took 5 bases from V and 7 from J, leaving 14 bases between them. The record originates from a study of blood T cell repertoires in COVID-19. For the study at large: Whether acute or convalescent, the COVID-19 samples came from the United States, Italy and Spain. PBMCs, B-cell-depleted T cells, or T cells were the source of the cDNA or gDNA that made up the material.

This rearrangement joins TRBV11-2 to TRBJ1-1; D is perhaps TRBD1 (6 bases). The sequencing sample was made of peripheral blood. The source is a man aged 70-80 years with active or convalescent COVID-19. The CDR3 DNA reads TGTGCCAGCAGCCCGAACAGGGACTATGAAGCTTTCTTT. It codes for CASSPNRDYEAFF.